Described below is a single T cell receptor beta chain sequence and its context. Time point here: pretreatment peripheral blood. The data stem from a study of PD-L1 blockade in urothelial cancer. Study as a whole: Patients, treated from about 2014 onward, received atezolizumab 1,200 mg intravenously every 3 weeks.

Only in-frame clones appear in the TCRdb table, and some are missing; sequencing was by immunoSEQ multiplex PCR. Altogether approximately 47,000 clones are present, around 86% being singletons, with the ten largest covering roughly 1.8%. The CDR3 loop spans 16 amino acids. Germline lookup yields CDR1 SGHVS and CDR2 FQNEAQ. Deletions cut 1 base from V and 7 bases from J, with 19 bases between. The specimen was PBMCs, collected around atezolizumab (anti-PD-L1) treatment. The chain uses TRBV7-8 and TRBJ2-5; TRBD2 is a possible D gene (7 bases). The clonotype originates from a man aged 45 to 65 with urothelial cancer. The CDR3 bases are TGTGCCAGCAGCTTAGGGCCAACGAGGGGGGGTTTGACCCAGTACTTC. As protein: CASSLGPTRGGLTQYF.